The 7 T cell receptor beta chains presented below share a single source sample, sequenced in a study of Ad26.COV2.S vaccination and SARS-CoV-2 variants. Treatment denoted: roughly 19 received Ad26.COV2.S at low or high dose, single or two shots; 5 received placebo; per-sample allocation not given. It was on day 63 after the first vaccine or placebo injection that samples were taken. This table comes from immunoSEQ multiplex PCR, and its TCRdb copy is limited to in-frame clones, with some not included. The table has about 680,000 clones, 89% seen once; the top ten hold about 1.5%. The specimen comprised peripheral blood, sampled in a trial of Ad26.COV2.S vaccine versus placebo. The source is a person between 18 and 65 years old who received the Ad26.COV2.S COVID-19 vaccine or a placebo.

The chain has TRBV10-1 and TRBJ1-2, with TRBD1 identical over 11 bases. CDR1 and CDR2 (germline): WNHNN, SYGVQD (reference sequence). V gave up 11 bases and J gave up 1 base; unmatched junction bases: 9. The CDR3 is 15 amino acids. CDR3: CARSWGTGGNYGYTF. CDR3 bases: TGCGCCCGCTCGTGGGGGACAGGGGGTAACTATGGCTACACCTTC.

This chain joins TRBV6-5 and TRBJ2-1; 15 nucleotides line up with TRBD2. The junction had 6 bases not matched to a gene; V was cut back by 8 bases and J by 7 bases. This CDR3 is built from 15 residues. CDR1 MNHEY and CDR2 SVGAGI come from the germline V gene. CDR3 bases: TGTGCCAGCGGGCTGGGGACTAGCGGGAGGAATGAGCAGTTCTTC. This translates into CASGLGTSGRNEQFF.

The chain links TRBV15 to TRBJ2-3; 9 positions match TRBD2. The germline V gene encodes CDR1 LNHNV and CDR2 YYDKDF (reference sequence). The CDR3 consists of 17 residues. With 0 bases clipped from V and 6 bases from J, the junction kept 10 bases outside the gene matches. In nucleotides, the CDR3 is TGTGCCACCAGCAGAGATCTCTTGCCTAGCGGGGTCGATACGCAGTATTTT. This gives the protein CATSRDLLPSGVDTQYF. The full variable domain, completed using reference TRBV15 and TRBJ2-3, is DAMVIQNPRYQVTQFGKPVTLSCSQTLNHNVMYWYQQKSSQAPKLLFHYYDKDFNNEADTPDNFQSRRPNTSFCFLDIRSPGLGDTAMYLCATSRDLLPSGVDTQYFGPGTRLTVL.

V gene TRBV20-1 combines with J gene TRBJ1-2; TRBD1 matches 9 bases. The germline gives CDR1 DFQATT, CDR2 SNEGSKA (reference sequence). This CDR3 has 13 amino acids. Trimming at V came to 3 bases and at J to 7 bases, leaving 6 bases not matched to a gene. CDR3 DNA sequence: TGCAGTGCTAGTCACACAGGGGGCATTGGCTACACCTTC. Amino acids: CSASHTGGIGYTF.

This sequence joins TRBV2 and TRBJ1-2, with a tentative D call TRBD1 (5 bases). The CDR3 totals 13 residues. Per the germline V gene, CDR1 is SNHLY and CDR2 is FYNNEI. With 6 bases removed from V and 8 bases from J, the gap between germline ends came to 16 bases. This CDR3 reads CASRIIGGVGYTF. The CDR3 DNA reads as TGTGCCAGCAGGATAATTGGAGGGGTCGGCTACACCTTC.

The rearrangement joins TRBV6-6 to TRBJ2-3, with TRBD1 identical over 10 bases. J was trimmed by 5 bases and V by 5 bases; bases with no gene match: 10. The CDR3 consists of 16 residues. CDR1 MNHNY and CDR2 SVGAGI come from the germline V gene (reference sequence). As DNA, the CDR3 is TGTGCCAGCAGTCCCACCGGGACAGGGGTCGGAGATACGCAGTATTTT. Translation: CASSPTGTGVGDTQYF.

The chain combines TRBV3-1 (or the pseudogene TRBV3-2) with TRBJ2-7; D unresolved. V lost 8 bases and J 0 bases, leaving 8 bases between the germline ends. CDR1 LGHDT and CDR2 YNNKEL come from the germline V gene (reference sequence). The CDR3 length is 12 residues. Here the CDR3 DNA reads TGTGCCAGCGGGCGGAGCTCCTACGAGCAGTACTTC. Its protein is CASGRSSYEQYF.